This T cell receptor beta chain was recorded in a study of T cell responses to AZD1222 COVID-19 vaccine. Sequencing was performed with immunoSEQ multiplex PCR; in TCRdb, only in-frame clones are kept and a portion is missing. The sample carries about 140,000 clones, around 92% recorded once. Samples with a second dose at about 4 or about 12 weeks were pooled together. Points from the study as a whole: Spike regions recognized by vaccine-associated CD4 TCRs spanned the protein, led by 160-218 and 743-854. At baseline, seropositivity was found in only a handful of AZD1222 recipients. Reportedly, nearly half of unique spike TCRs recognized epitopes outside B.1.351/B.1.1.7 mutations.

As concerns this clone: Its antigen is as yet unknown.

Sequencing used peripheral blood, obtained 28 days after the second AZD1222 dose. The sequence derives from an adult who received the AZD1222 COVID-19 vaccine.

The CDR3 reads CASRAGGYNEQFF. The CDR3 nucleotides are TGTGCCAGCAGGGCGGGAGGGTATAATGAGCAGTTCTTC. This sequence joins TRBV28 and TRBJ2-1; TRBD2 matches at 9 bases. Germline V gene lookup returns CDR1 MDHEN and CDR2 SYDVKM. The CDR3 contains 13 residues. V shed 6 bases and J 7 bases; nucleotides not matched to a gene: 4.